The entry that follows covers one T cell receptor (beta chain) sequence. The antigen remains undetermined. The source of the sample is a study of cytomegalovirus exposure and HLA in healthy donors. Study context: Ancestry clustering placed about 80% of around 400 genotyped donors in the Caucasian-associated cluster. Regarding the study as a whole: It was confirmed in vitro that a few of the CMV-associated chains were specific for CMV antigens. A later analysis reported that several of the most significant clusters appeared to be linked to common viral pathogens, among them Epstein-Barr virus.

13 Jbeta primers and 60 Vbeta primers were used for the PCR. TCRdb's table, derived via immunoSEQ multiplex PCR, lists solely in-frame clones and lacks some. Of 95,000 or so clones listed, around 79% are singletons. The CDR3 is 16 residues long. The J segment lost 0 bases and the V segment lost 0 bases, leaving 6 bases of the junction unmatched. Germline V gene data show CDR1 as SGHRS and CDR2 as YFSETQ. The sequenced sample was PBMCs. The chain employs TRBV5-1 and TRBJ2-7; 7 bases line up with TRBD1. This TCR derives from a woman aged 40 to 50 in good health and CMV-seronegative. CDR3 region: CASSLETGTVSYEQYF. The CDR3 nucleotides read TGCGCCAGCAGCTTGGAAACCGGGACAGTCTCCTACGAGCAGTACTTC. The full variable domain, rest sourced from reference TRBV5-1 and TRBJ2-7, is KAGVTQTPRYLIKTRGQQVTLSCSPISGHRSVSWYQQTPGQGLQFLFEYFSETQRNKGNFPGRFSGRQFSNSRSEMNVSTLELGDSALYLCASSLETGTVSYEQYFGPGTRLTVT.